Given below is one T cell receptor (beta chain) in context. This sample also contains other DNA sequences that code for the same CDR3. Using immunoSEQ multiplex PCR, the repertoire was profiled, and TCRdb retains in-frame clones only, with some absent. The sample gives a few hundred thousand clones, around nine tenths of which show up once; approximately 9.4% is in the top ten. The sample originates from a study of blood T cell repertoires in COVID-19. Germline V gene sequence: CDR1 SGHTA, CDR2 FQGTGA. V shed 5 bases and J 4 bases; nucleotides not matched to a gene: 4. CDR3 size: 14 residues. The sequencing sample was made of PBMCs or T cells enriched from blood (not recorded which). The source is a woman aged 35 to 49 who had recovered from COVID-19. The rearrangement joins TRBV7-3 to TRBJ2-1; 8 bases map to TRBD1. In DNA form, the CDR3 reads TGTGCCAGCAGCCCGGGACAGGCTTACAATGAGCAGTTCTTC. Translation: CASSPGQAYNEQFF. The variable domain in full, completed from reference TRBV7-3 and TRBJ2-1, reads GAGVSQTPSNKVTEKGKYVELRCDPISGHTALYWYRQSLGQGPEFLIYFQGTGAADDSGLPNDRFFAVRPEGSVSTLKIQRTERGDSAVYLCASSPGQAYNEQFFGPGTRLTVL.